This TCR beta chain was documented in a study of PD-1 blockade in classical Hodgkin lymphoma (dated by TCRdb to 2019 to 2021). Concerning the study at large: Nivolumab dosing was 3 mg/kg intravenously every 2 weeks, continuing until either disease progression or unacceptable toxicity. To define a peripheral blood immune signature of response to PD-1 blockade in classical Hodgkin lymphoma, the study combined TCR beta sequencing with CyTOF. The investigation overall reported the following: By C4D1, a significant rise was seen in CD4+ TCR diversity but not in CD8+ TCR diversity (p=0.0027 vs p=0.16), and the rise was most apparent among complete responders (p=0.02). Patients starting nivolumab less than 1 year after ASCT had lower diversity and were excluded from later analyses to avoid confounding by immune reconstitution. Baseline TCR diversity was reported to be lower in newly diagnosed patients than in healthy donors, and even lower in relapsed/refractory patients. Trial patients with a complete response had baseline diversity similar to that of newly diagnosed patients, while partial responders and progressors had significantly lower diversity. The study covered only a single clinical trial cohort, and the causes of the repertoire differences, possibly disease activity or prior therapy, were still not defined.

The Qiagen DNeasy kit was used to extract genomic DNA from unsorted PBMCs and from the negatively selected CD4+ and CD8+ fractions. TCR beta CDR3 regions were subjected to amplification by immunoSEQ multiplex PCR with primers that anneal to V and J segments. A synthetic immune receptor repertoire was used to minimize amplification bias, and any remaining bias was removed computationally after sequencing. In the authors' own workflow: Custom Python scripts were used to quantify repertoire diversity as the Shannon entropy index. Unsorted, CD4+ and CD8+ repertoires were analyzed separately, except in combined analyses where CD4+ and CD8+ sequences were merged in silico. Clonal expansion was defined as at least a 2-fold frequency increase after treatment relative to C1D1, with a pseudocount of 0.5 for undetected baseline clones. Clones with 0 or 1 copy at C1D1 were defined as singleton clones, while clones with 2 or more copies were defined as non-singleton clones. Clones expanded in unsorted samples were annotated as CD4+, CD8+ or unknown by matching protein sequences in sorted samples from the same patient. Wilcoxon tests on paired samples were used to test diversity changes from C1D1 to C4D1. Here the immuneACCESS table is served through TCRdb, limited to in-frame sequences with V and J called. Missing clones are a known gap in these copies; in checked studies unresolved V genes cover under half, and the rest lacks a known reason. The V and J calls and the clone size are those of that table, but D and trimming were determined from the DNA. The sample records around 20,000 clones, 70% to 80% of which are singletons. The leading ten clones occupy roughly a sixth of the sample.

Including cysteine and phenylalanine, the CDR3 has 13 amino acids. Only the CDR3 part of the read is kept: 39 bases, read in frame from the first base. The germline V gene supplies CDR1 MNHEY and CDR2 SVGAGI. V loses 0 bases of germline sequence and J loses 1 base, and the interval between the two ends is 3 bases. The time point label, read with the paper, signifies: cycle 2 day 1 (C2D1) of nivolumab. Every trial patient had relapsed after autologous stem cell transplantation, and cohorts A, B and C differed in prior brentuximab vedotin exposure. The trial cohort comprised a few dozen patients with relapsed/refractory classical Hodgkin lymphoma whose best overall responses were complete response, partial response or progressive disease. In the multi-cohort phase II CheckMate 205 trial, trial patients received single-agent nivolumab. An independent review committee assessed best overall response by applying the 2007 International Working Group response criteria. Trial PBMCs were collected just before the start of nivolumab (C1D1) and during therapy at cycle 2 day 1 and cycle 4 day 1. Peripheral blood was collected in 8 mL Vacutainer Cell Preparation Tubes, from which PBMCs were isolated by centrifugation and then cryopreserved.

This clone has just one count. Its antigen has not been determined. No base qualities exist here, and no much larger clone lies one base off it. This TCR derives from a human donor with classical Hodgkin lymphoma. This chain joins TRBV6-5 to TRBJ1-1; the D gene is not confidently resolved. Material: peripheral blood mononuclear cells (PBMCs), obtained before the second cycle of nivolumab. The CDR3 corresponds to CASSYSKNTEAFF. In nucleotide form, the sequence is TGTGCCAGCAGTTACTCGAAGAACACTGAAGCTTTCTTT.